This TCR beta chain comes out of a study of blood T cell repertoires in COVID-19. Turning to the study itself: Material from acute and convalescent COVID-19 was sourced from the United States, Italy and Spain.

The assay was immunoSEQ multiplex PCR, and TCRdb's table has in-frame clones only and misses some. The repertoire holds about 83,000 clones, with more than 65% as singletons. The germline V and J ends were trimmed by 2 bases and 7 bases, with 11 bases remaining between them. The CDR3 is made up of 13 amino acids. This clonotype originated in a woman aged 80 or over with active or convalescent COVID-19. The rearrangement joins TRBV12-3 or TRBV12-4 to TRBJ2-5; D is ambiguous. The sequenced sample consisted of peripheral blood. The CDR3 DNA reads as TGTGCCAGCAGTTTAAACGAGCCAGGGACCCAGTACTTC. This encodes CASSLNEPGTQYF.